This entry features one TCR beta chain sequence. Its antigen is not identified. Assay: immunoSEQ multiplex PCR; the TCRdb copy retains only in-frame clones and omits some. The data hold approximately 2,300,000 clones, with about nine tenths observed a single time. The sample comes from a study of shared clonotypes between healthy human individuals. Notes on the study in general: When naive CD4 clonotypes were compared across four donors, about 4.9% were shared.

The CDR3 has 14 residues. The V end was cut by 4 bases, the J end by 4 bases, with 13 bases between. The germline V gene has CDR1 MDHEN and CDR2 SYDVKM. Sequences were obtained from naive CD4+ T cells from PBMCs. As to subset: CD45RA+ positively selected. The sequence was collected from a man aged 18-30 years in good health. Some clones in this sample may be carry-over from other donors' samples. The chain combines TRBV28 with TRBJ1-2; D gene unclear. This chain's CDR3 is CASSSPVTIYGYTF. The CDR3 nucleotides read TGTGCCAGCAGTTCACCAGTAACGATCTATGGCTACACCTTC.